The 24 T cell receptor beta chains below were found in one sample sequenced in a study of T cells in Graves' hyperthyroidism and ophthalmopathy. What was amplified from RNA transcripts were TCR beta CDR3 regions. TCR CDR3 underwent first-round RT-PCR with the HTBI primer set. One entry per CDR3 protein results from TCRdb running MiXCR on the multiplex PCR reads. The data hold 600,000 to 700,000 distinct CDR3 sequences, with 14% to 15% observed a single time. Sequencing was performed on blood. The receptors were gathered from a woman aged 40 to 49 with Graves' ophthalmopathy.

The table lists this clonotype with a count of one. This chain links TRBV28 with TRBJ1-5, with D hard to call. This CDR3 comprises 18 residues. V lost 5 bases, J lost 0 bases, and 20 bases lay in between. Germline V gives CDR1 MDHEN, CDR2 SYDVKM. CDR3 loop: CASSPLGPDTFSNQPQHF. Here the CDR3 DNA reads TGTGCCAGCAGTCCACTAGGCCCCGACACCTTTAGCAATCAGCCCCAGCATTTT.

In regard to this clonotype: A read error may explain this, as a much larger clone is one base away. No conserved phenylalanine or tryptophan ends this CDR3, so it is likely a read error. The chain links TRBV6-1 to TRBJ1-1, with no clear D. The germline gives CDR1 MNHNS, CDR2 SASEGT. CDR3 length equals 13 residues. With 7 bases removed from V and 1 base from J, the gap between germline ends came to 10 bases. CDR3 loop: CASTQSGNTEAFL. CDR3 DNA sequence: TGTGCCAGCACCCAGTCCGGGAACACTGAAGCTTTCCTT.

This rearrangement joins TRBV20-1 to TRBJ1-2, with D possibly being TRBD1 (6 bases). Trimming pared 0 bases from V and 0 bases from J, leaving 11 bases between. The germline gives CDR1 DFQATT, CDR2 SNEGSKA (reference sequence). This CDR3 is 15 amino acids long. The CDR3 sequence is CSARDRQVANYGYTF. CDR3 bases: TGCAGTGCTAGAGATAGACAGGTTGCTAACTATGGCTACACCTTC.

In its sample, this clonotype was seen a few times. This chain joins TRBV27 and TRBJ1-1; D is undetermined. Trimming cost V 0 bases and J 0 bases, with 8 bases left between them. CDR1 and CDR2 from the germline V gene are MNHEY and SMNVEV (reference sequence). The CDR3 totals 15 residues. The CDR3: CASSLSTTMNTEAFF. CDR3 in DNA: TGTGCCAGCAGTTTATCGACTACCATGAACACTGAAGCTTTCTTT.

This clonotype was counted at least ten times. The rearrangement links TRBV29-1 to TRBJ2-7; D call uncertain. CDR3 length: 12 amino acids. The V gene's germline CDR1 is SQVTM and CDR2 ANQGSEA. V lost 5 bases and J lost 2, with 10 bases in between. CDR3 DNA: TGCAGCGTTAAAGGGCTAACCTACGAGCAGTACTTC. Translated: CSVKGLTYEQYF.

This clonotype has only a few counts. The chain is built from TRBV29-1 and TRBJ2-7; 9 positions match TRBD2. This CDR3 region has 13 residues. The ends lost 2 bases at V and 3 bases at J; junction bases unmatched: 2. Germline CDR1 is SQVTM and CDR2 is ANQGSEA. The DNA of the CDR3 is TGCAGCGTTGAACTAGCGGGGTACTACGAGCAGTACTTC. It is translated as CSVELAGYYEQYF.

The rearrangement joins TRBV6-5 to TRBJ1-2, with 7 bases that match TRBD1. Trimming removed 4 bases from V and 8 bases from J; junction bases left unmatched: 10. Per germline, CDR1 MNHEY and CDR2 SVGAGI. This CDR3 is 14 amino acids long. The CDR3 protein is CASSLNTGAEGYTF. In nucleotides, the CDR3 is TGTGCCAGCAGTTTGAACACAGGGGCTGAGGGCTACACCTTC.

This clonotype was picked up a small number of times. The chain is built from TRBV20-1 and TRBJ2-5; D gene uncertain. The germline V gene encodes CDR1 DFQATT and CDR2 SNEGSKA (reference sequence). V lost 2 bases and J lost 5, with 12 bases in between. The CDR3 contains 13 residues. The CDR3 sequence: CSARLVDKETQYF. Here the CDR3 DNA reads TGCAGTGCTAGACTAGTGGATAAGGAGACCCAGTACTTC.

The chain links TRBV30 to TRBJ1-3; D call uncertain. The CDR3 has 14 residues. Germline V gene lookup returns CDR1 GTSNPN and CDR2 SVGIG (reference sequence). V was shortened by 2 bases and J by 1 base, with 9 bases between the two germline ends. CDR3 nucleotide sequence: TGTGCCTGGAGTCCCCCGTGGTCTGGAAACACCATATATTTT. It is translated as CAWSPPWSGNTIYF.

This clonotype was found many times. The chain is built from TRBV28 and TRBJ2-7; the D gene could be TRBD1 or TRBD2 (7 bases each). CDR1 and CDR2 from the germline V gene are MDHEN and SYDVKM. The CDR3 covers 14 residues. V was pared by 10 bases and J by 2 bases, with 18 bases between. The CDR3 sequence is CATLMTGRAYEQYF. CDR3 in DNA: TGTGCCACCCTTATGACAGGGAGGGCCTACGAGCAGTACTTC.

This clonotype appeared many times. In nucleotides, the CDR3 is TGTGCCAGCAGTCGGGGGTTCGACACTGAAGCTTTCTTT. Translation: CASSRGFDTEAFF. The rearrangement links TRBV6-1 to TRBJ1-1, with D perhaps TRBD1 (5 bases). V was pared by 5 bases and J by 3 bases, with 10 bases between. Per the germline V gene, CDR1 is MNHNS and CDR2 is SASEGT. This CDR3 is built from 13 residues.

This clonotype came up many times. The chain uses TRBV19 and TRBJ1-2, with D possibly matching TRBD1 (6 bases). Germline values: CDR1 LNHDA, CDR2 SQIVND (reference sequence). Trimming removed 3 bases at V and 5 bases at J, with 28 bases between. The CDR3 length is 19 residues. The CDR3 DNA reads as TGTGCCAGTAGTATCAAACGGACAGACTCACCTTCTTTTCTTTATGGCTACACCTTC. Its protein is CASSIKRTDSPSFLYGYTF. The full variable domain, rest sourced from reference TRBV19 and TRBJ1-2, is DGGITQSPKYLFRKEGQNVTLSCEQNLNHDAMYWYRQDPGQGLRLIYYSQIVNDFQKGDIAEGYSVSREKKESFPLTVTSAQKNPTAFYLCASSIKRTDSPSFLYGYTFGSGTRLTVV.

A word on this clonotype: A read error may account for a junction end that differs from germline. This chain links TRBV5-5 with TRBJ2-7; D might be TRBD2 (6 bases). The V gene's germline CDR1 is SGHKS and CDR2 YYEKEE (reference sequence). This CDR3 is built from 14 residues. CDR3 in DNA: TGTGCCAACAGCTTTGGAGGGGTCACTTCGTTGCAGTACTTC. This translates into CANSFGGVTSLQYF.

The V and J genes are TRBV5-5 and TRBJ1-3; tentative D call: TRBD1 (6 bases). V was pared by 5 bases and J by 0 bases, with 12 bases between. The germline V gene has CDR1 SGHKS and CDR2 YYEKEE (reference sequence). This CDR3 has 15 amino acids. The CDR3 DNA sequence: TGTGCCAGCAGGCTTACAGGGAGCTCTGGAAACACCATATATTTT. Translated, it gives CASRLTGSSGNTIYF.

This clonotype was picked up many times. This chain uses TRBV28 with TRBJ2-7; D perhaps matches TRBD2 (6 bases). Germline V gene data show CDR1 as MDHEN and CDR2 as SYDVKM. V was cut by 3 bases and J by 3 bases, with 15 bases left in between. The CDR3 consists of 15 residues. The CDR3 DNA is TGTGCCAGCAGTTTGTTGAGCGGGCCTAACTACGAGCAGTACTTC. Translation gives CASSLLSGPNYEQYF. Together with reference TRBV28 and TRBJ2-7, the CDR3 gives the full variable domain: DVKVTQSSRYLVKRTGEKVFLECVQDMDHENMFWYRQDPGLGLRLIYFSYDVKMKEKGDIPEGYSVSREKKERFSLILESASTNQTSMYLCASSLLSGPNYEQYFGPGTRLTVT.

This clonotype has ten or more counts. V gene TRBV28 combines with J gene TRBJ2-7, with TRBD2 as a possible D gene (5 bases). V shed 9 bases and J shed 1 base, with 16 bases lying between them. There are 14 residues in the CDR3. Germline CDR1 reads MDHEN; CDR2 reads SYDVKM. The CDR3 sequence is CASQTLDSSYEQYF. The DNA of the CDR3 is TGTGCCAGTCAGACCTTGGACTCTTCCTACGAGCAGTACTTC.

The V call is TRBV20-1, the J call TRBJ1-1, with 8 bases matching TRBD1. The germline V gene encodes CDR1 DFQATT and CDR2 SNEGSKA (reference sequence). The CDR3 has 18 residues. Trimming took 2 bases from V and 4 from J; bases not matched to a gene: 18. This CDR3 reads CSARLAGGQGFGSTEAFF. CDR3 DNA sequence: TGCAGTGCTAGACTAGCGGGAGGACAGGGCTTCGGGAGCACTGAAGCTTTCTTT.

The V gene is TRBV12-3 or TRBV12-4, the J gene TRBJ2-5; D possibly corresponds to TRBD1 (6 bases). The CDR3 has 14 residues. V was cut by 6 bases and J by 2 bases, with 13 bases left in between. CDR3 in amino acids: CASSAPDSQETQYF. For the CDR3, the DNA is TGTGCCAGCAGCGCCCCGGACAGTCAAGAGACCCAGTACTTC.

This clonotype was seen many times. The rearrangement joins TRBV6-5 to TRBJ2-7; D is perhaps TRBD2 (5 bases). V was trimmed by 0 bases and J by 5 bases, leaving 11 bases between them. This CDR3 spans 14 amino acids. Germline V CDR1 and CDR2: MNHEY, SVGAGI. In DNA, the CDR3 is TGTGCCAGCAGTTACTCGAGGGCTAATCACGAGCAGTACTTC. Protein: CASSYSRANHEQYF.

This clonotype was counted at least ten times. CDR3 sequence: CASRVGDTDTQYF. CDR3 nucleotides: TGTGCCAGCAGGGTCGGCGACACAGATACGCAGTATTTT. This chain uses TRBV6-1 with TRBJ2-3, with D uncertain. CDR3 length: 13 residues. The V and J ends lost 6 bases and 2 bases respectively, with 9 bases between them. Germline CDR1 MNHNS, CDR2 SASEGT.

This clonotype was found many times. The chain recombines TRBV6-2 or TRBV6-3 with TRBJ1-1; no definite D call. Germline V gives CDR1 MNHEY, CDR2 SVGEGT. The CDR3 is made up of 14 amino acids. The germline V and J ends were trimmed by 4 bases and 5 bases, with 14 bases remaining between them. The CDR3 region is CASSFNAVWTEAFF. In nucleotides, the CDR3 is TGTGCCAGCAGTTTTAATGCTGTGTGGACTGAAGCTTTCTTT.

This clonotype has only a few counts. The V call is TRBV3-1, the J call TRBJ2-5; 8 positions match TRBD1. CDR3 length: 13 residues. Trimming at V came to 8 bases and at J to 4 bases, leaving 6 bases not matched to a gene. Germline V lookup: CDR1 LGHDT, CDR2 YNNKEL (reference sequence). This chain's CDR3 is CASSDRGSETQYF. DNA of the CDR3: TGTGCCAGCTCAGACAGGGGTTCAGAGACCCAGTACTTC.

This clonotype was counted ten times or more. One end of the junction varies from germline; a read error may be responsible. The chain links TRBV12-3 or TRBV12-4 to TRBJ1-5, with D perhaps TRBD1 (5 bases). CDR3 length equals 12 residues. In DNA, the CDR3 is TGTGCCAGCAGTCCGGGGGAAGGTCATTTGTATTTT. This encodes CASSPGEGHLYF.

This clonotype turned up a few times. The chain has TRBV14 and TRBJ1-2; D gene ambiguous. This CDR3 spans 14 amino acids. V was trimmed by 3 bases and J by 9 bases, leaving 17 bases between them. Germline values: CDR1 SGHDN, CDR2 FVKESK. CDR3 amino acids: CASSHKQVPGRYTF. In DNA form, the CDR3 reads TGTGCCAGCAGCCACAAGCAGGTTCCAGGCCGCTACACCTTC.